This TCR beta chain was observed in a study of shared clonotypes between healthy human individuals. General observations from the study: Rarefaction curves obtained for sorted subsets showed sequencing incomplete despite large depth. Clonotypes not shared had lower generation probabilities than those common to all four donors.

Assay execution took place at the deep level. The material for each subset, its genomic DNA, was split evenly across several immunoSEQ plates. This table comes from immunoSEQ multiplex PCR, and its TCRdb copy is limited to in-frame clones, with some not included. Here the sample spans over 2 million clones, 95% being singletons. Germline lookup yields CDR1 MNHNS and CDR2 SASEGT. The trim removed 2 bases at V and 11 bases at J, leaving 6 bases unmatched. The CDR3 loop spans 13 amino acids. For this clone: The target antigen is unknown.

The chain links TRBV6-1 to TRBJ1-1; 9 bases are shared with TRBD1. The sample comprised naive CD4+ T cells sorted from blood. Subset indicated: CD45RA+ positively selected. The source is a man aged 18 to 29 in good health. CDR3 DNA: TGTGCCAGCAGTGAACTACAGGGGGCGAGGGCTTTCTTT. Protein sequence: CASSELQGARAFF.